The 10 T cell receptor beta chains listed next were all sequenced from one sample in a study of PD-1 blockade in mismatch repair-deficient tumors. Sequencing was performed with immunoSEQ multiplex PCR; in TCRdb, only in-frame clones are kept and a portion is missing. The table has 55,000 to 85,000 clones, 70% to 80% seen once. Here the sequenced sample was peripheral blood, taken 2 weeks after starting pembrolizumab. The receptor set was obtained from an adult with mismatch repair-deficient cancer.

This CDR3 reads CSVDRGLGELFF. The CDR3 DNA reads as TGCAGCGTCGACAGGGGGCTCGGGGAGCTGTTTTTT. The V call is TRBV29-1, the J call TRBJ2-2; 10 nucleotides align to TRBD1. V shed 6 bases, J shed 7 bases, and the junction held 2 bases outside the gene matches. Germline CDR1 SQVTM, CDR2 ANQGSEA. This CDR3 is 12 amino acids long.

The V gene is TRBV7-8, the J gene TRBJ2-7; 9 bases line up with TRBD2. This CDR3 comprises 14 residues. V lost 3 bases to trimming and J lost 1 base; unmatched junction nucleotides: 1. Germline V CDR1 and CDR2: SGHVS, FQNEAQ. CDR3: CASSLREGSYEQYF. DNA of the CDR3: TGTGCCAGCAGCTTGCGGGAGGGGTCCTACGAGCAGTACTTC.

V gene TRBV6-5 combines with J gene TRBJ2-1; D is perhaps TRBD2 (5 bases). Germline values: CDR1 MNHEY, CDR2 SVGAGI. Trimming left V 6 bases short and J 6 bases short, with 12 bases between. This CDR3 contains 13 residues. CDR3 residues: CASSSNRGNEQFF. The CDR3 region has the DNA TGTGCCAGCAGCAGCAACCGGGGCAATGAGCAGTTCTTC.

This clone was picked up one time. This chain joins TRBV27 and TRBJ1-5; D is perhaps TRBD1 (5 bases). V lost 5 bases to trimming and J lost 3 bases, with 11 bases between them. Germline CDR1 reads MNHEY; CDR2 reads SMNVEV (reference sequence). CDR3 length: 14 residues. The CDR3 bases are TGTGCCAGCAGTCTGCAGGGAGACAATCAGCCCCAGCATTTT. Translated: CASSLQGDNQPQHF.

This chain links TRBV13 with TRBJ1-1; no clear D gene. CDR3 length: 15 residues. The ends were cut back, 0 bases at V and 4 bases at J, with 12 bases in the middle. Germline V lookup: CDR1 PRHDT, CDR2 FYEKMQ (reference sequence). The CDR3 coding sequence is TGTGCCAGCAGCTTAGGTCCAGGTGCCGCCACTGAAGCTTTCTTT. Translation gives CASSLGPGAATEAFF.

The V and J genes are TRBV5-1 and TRBJ2-1, with D possibly matching TRBD2 (6 bases). Germline assignment: CDR1 SGHRS and CDR2 YFSETQ. The CDR3 sequence is 15 residues long. Between the trimmed V and J ends, which lost 1 base and 9 bases, there was a span of 17 bases. CDR3 bases: TGCGCCAGCAGCTTGACTAGCAACCCTCAGGGTGAGCAGTTCTTC. Translation gives CASSLTSNPQGEQFF. Full variable domain (outside the CDR3, taken from reference TRBV5-1 and TRBJ2-1): KAGVTQTPRYLIKTRGQQVTLSCSPISGHRSVSWYQQTPGQGLQFLFEYFSETQRNKGNFPGRFSGRQFSNSRSEMNVSTLELGDSALYLCASSLTSNPQGEQFFGPGTRLTVL.

The gene calls are TRBV9 and TRBJ2-3; 9 nucleotides line up with TRBD2. The trim removed 2 bases at V and 2 bases at J, leaving 3 bases unmatched. The germline V gene encodes CDR1 SGDLS and CDR2 YYNGEE. This CDR3 has 15 residues. The chain's CDR3 is CASSVLAGFTDTQYF. In DNA form, the CDR3 reads TGTGCCAGCAGCGTTCTAGCGGGATTCACAGATACGCAGTATTTT.

Here the CDR3 DNA reads TGTGCCAGCAGCTTTCGGCGGGAGATGGACGAGCAGTACTTC. As protein: CASSFRREMDEQYF. The chain is built from TRBV13 and TRBJ2-7, with TRBD2 matching 7 bases. Germline V lookup: CDR1 PRHDT, CDR2 FYEKMQ (reference sequence). The CDR3 consists of 14 residues. The V segment lost 3 bases and the J segment 5 bases; nucleotides outside the gene matches: 7.

This chain uses TRBV4-3 with TRBJ1-2, with D unresolved. This CDR3 region has 16 residues. The V gene lost 3 bases and the J gene lost 3 bases, with 17 bases spanning the gap. Germline V gene data show CDR1 as LGHNA and CDR2 as YSLEER. CDR3 amino acids: CASSHGGALGDYGYTF. CDR3 nucleotides: TGCGCCAGCAGCCATGGCGGAGCCCTTGGAGACTATGGCTACACCTTC.

In this sample, this clone turned up once. The rearrangement links TRBV5-1 to TRBJ2-3; D gene unclear. Per the germline V gene, CDR1 is SGHRS and CDR2 is YFSETQ. V was trimmed by 4 bases and J by 1 base, leaving 7 bases between them. The length of the CDR3 is 13 residues. For the CDR3, the DNA is TGCGCCAGCAGCGATCAGGGCACAGATACGCAGTATTTT. Amino acids: CASSDQGTDTQYF.